The rows below give T cell receptor beta chains drawn from one sample of a study of long-term antiretroviral therapy in people with HIV. The data were produced by immunoSEQ multiplex PCR, yet TCRdb's version contains in-frame clones alone and is incomplete. The table shows about 22,000 clones, with around four fifths occurring only once. The specimen was unsorted PBMCs, collected 1.6 years after starting antiretroviral therapy. These TCRs come from a man aged 40-49 years with HIV. Each CDR3 is given with its conserved first and last residue.

v_call	j_call	cdr3_aa
TRBV25-1	TRBJ2-7	CASSGHRDYEQYF
TRBV4-1	TRBJ1-4	CASSQDGQGREKLFF
TRBV19	TRBJ1-6	CASSTGQVENSPLHF
TRBV18	TRBJ2-6	CASSPGQGNSGANVLTF
TRBV19	TRBJ2-3	CASSMPTSGRATDTQYF
TRBV19	TRBJ2-3	CASGNGQAYTDTQYF
TRBV11-2	TRBJ2-7	CASSQGFSYEQYF
TRBV5-5	TRBJ1-5	CASSWGGGSQPQHF
TRBV7-9	TRBJ1-1	CATQNGGFNTEAFF
TRBV11-3	TRBJ1-1	CASSRGQGGTEAFF
TRBV27	TRBJ1-5	CASSLLGTSNQPQHF
TRBV7-8	TRBJ2-7	CASSLEQWYEQYF
TRBV11-1	TRBJ2-6	CASSPILRGANVLTF
TRBV19	TRBJ2-1	CASNHVNRGEQFF
TRBV2	TRBJ2-3	CASAPNRATDTQYF
TRBV6-6	TRBJ1-2	CASSYEGHGYTF
TRBV6-5	TRBJ2-6	CASSYSGGAGANVLTF
TRBV15	TRBJ1-2	CATSRPGTVVGGYTF
TRBV15	TRBJ2-3	CATSRLRGGRTDTQYF
TRBV30	TRBJ1-1	CAWSKEVSTEAFF
TRBV6-1	TRBJ2-3	CASSQGQGGDTQYF
TRBV13	TRBJ2-7	CASSFGTGQSFSYEQYF
TRBV29-1	TRBJ1-2	CSVEHSGLYGYTF
TRBV7-9	TRBJ2-2	CASSFIAGTANTGELFF
TRBV19	TRBJ2-7	CASSLDRRGYEQYF
TRBV19	TRBJ2-6	CASSIVWLQATSGANVLTF
TRBV10-3	TRBJ1-5	CAISTVSGSNQPQHF
TRBV2	TRBJ1-1	CASSGGARGTEAFF
TRBV7-8	TRBJ1-5	CASSLTASNQPQHF